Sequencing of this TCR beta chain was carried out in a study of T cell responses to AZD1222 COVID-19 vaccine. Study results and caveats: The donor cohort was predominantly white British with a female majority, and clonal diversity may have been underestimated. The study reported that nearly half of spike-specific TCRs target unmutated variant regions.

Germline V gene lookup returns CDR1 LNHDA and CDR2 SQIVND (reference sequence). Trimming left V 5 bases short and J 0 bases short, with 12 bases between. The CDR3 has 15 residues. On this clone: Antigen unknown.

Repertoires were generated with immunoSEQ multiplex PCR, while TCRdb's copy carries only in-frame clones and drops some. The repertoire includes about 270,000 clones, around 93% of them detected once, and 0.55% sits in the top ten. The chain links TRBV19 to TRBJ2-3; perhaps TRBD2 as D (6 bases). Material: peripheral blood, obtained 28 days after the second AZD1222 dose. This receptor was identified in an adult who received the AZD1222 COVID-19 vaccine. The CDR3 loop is CASSSGGASTDTQYF. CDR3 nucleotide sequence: TGTGCCAGTAGTTCCGGGGGAGCAAGCACAGATACGCAGTATTTT.